These 27 T cell receptor beta chains were sequenced from one sample in a study of cytomegalovirus exposure and HLA in healthy donors. PCR involved 60 Vbeta and 13 Jbeta primers. Sequencing used immunoSEQ multiplex PCR; TCRdb keeps in-frame clones, though not all of them. The sample has 77,000 or so clones; around 84% are singletons. Sequenced: PBMCs. The receptors shown here come from a man between 65 and 85 years old in good health and CMV-seropositive.

The chain recombines TRBV4-3 with TRBJ1-2; D is undetermined. Germline CDR1 is LGHNA and CDR2 is YSLEER. Trimming shortened V by 1 base and J by 8 bases, and 14 bases separated the two germline ends. This CDR3 is built from 14 residues. CDR3 in amino acids: CASSQGGSWGGYTF. The CDR3, as DNA: TGCGCCAGCAGCCAAGGAGGGTCGTGGGGAGGCTACACCTTC.

This clone has only one observation. The chain combines TRBV9 with TRBJ2-3, with TRBD2 matching over 7 bases. The CDR3 spans 16 residues. The junction had 8 bases not matched to a gene; V was cut back by 4 bases and J by 0 bases. Germline-derived CDR1 and CDR2 are SGDLS and YYNGEE. The CDR3 spells CASSTRGGLSTDTQYF. The DNA for the CDR3 is TGTGCCAGCAGCACCCGCGGGGGACTTAGCACAGATACGCAGTATTTT.

The chain couples TRBV2 to TRBJ2-1, with D possibly TRBD2 on 6 matching bases. V gave up 5 bases and J gave up 5 bases, with 10 bases separating them. This CDR3 region has 13 residues. Germline-derived CDR1 and CDR2 are SNHLY and FYNNEI. The CDR3 sequence: CASSWDLNNEQFF. The DNA for the CDR3 is TGTGCCAGCAGTTGGGACTTAAACAATGAGCAGTTCTTC.

The gene calls are TRBV6-1 and TRBJ1-2, with D maybe TRBD1 (5 bases). Trimming shortened V by 9 bases and J by 6 bases, and 17 bases separated the two germline ends. In germline, CDR1 is MNHNS, CDR2 SASEGT. The CDR3 spans 13 residues. The CDR3 DNA reads as TGTGCCAGTTCAATCGGGAGGGGAGATGGCTACACCTTC. Translating it yields CASSIGRGDGYTF.

This clone was counted once. The chain joins TRBV13 to TRBJ1-2, with TRBD1 identical over 8 bases. The CDR3 spans 15 residues. Germline values: CDR1 PRHDT, CDR2 FYEKMQ (reference sequence). Unmatched junction bases numbered 14, after V lost 6 bases and J lost 8 bases. CDR3 residues: CASRARDRRNQGYTF. CDR3 nucleotides: TGTGCCAGCAGAGCAAGGGACAGGAGGAATCAGGGCTACACCTTC.

The J gene is TRBJ1-1, the V gene TRBV18; D is unclear. Germline CDR1 is KGHSH and CDR2 is LQKENI. CDR3 length: 13 amino acids. Trimming pared 3 bases from V and 2 bases from J, leaving 7 bases between. As DNA, the CDR3 is TGTGCCAGCTCACCCCCATTTAACACTGAAGCTTTCTTT. Protein: CASSPPFNTEAFF.

The V call is TRBV5-1, the J call TRBJ2-3; 10 bases agree with TRBD2. Trimming removed 0 bases from V and 6 bases from J; junction bases left unmatched: 1. This CDR3 region has 14 residues. Germline loops: CDR1 SGHRS, CDR2 YFSETQ. The CDR3 spells CASSLEREGDTQYF. The DNA for the CDR3 is TGCGCCAGCAGCTTGGAGCGGGAGGGCGATACGCAGTATTTT.

The chain joins TRBV9 to TRBJ2-3; the D is unclear. Germline values: CDR1 SGDLS, CDR2 YYNGEE. CDR3 length equals 15 residues. V was pared by 2 bases and J by 1 base, with 11 bases between. The CDR3 reads CASSVGPQGTDTQYF. In DNA, the CDR3 is TGTGCCAGCAGCGTGGGCCCCCAGGGCACAGATACGCAGTATTTT.

This clone was seen a handful of times. The chain uses TRBV7-9 and TRBJ2-5; 7 positions match TRBD1. CDR1 is SEHNR and CDR2 is FQNEAQ in the germline V gene (reference sequence). V trimming: 6 bases; J trimming: 6 bases; junction bases outside the gene matches: 7. The CDR3 has 13 residues. CDR3 coding DNA: TGTGCCAGCAGTCTACAGGGGACGCAGACCCAGTACTTC. Its protein product is CASSLQGTQTQYF.

This clone was seen a few times. This chain connects TRBV10-3 to TRBJ2-5, with D hard to call. The length of the CDR3 is 14 residues. The germline V gene encodes CDR1 ENHRY and CDR2 SYGVKD. The V gene lost 2 bases and the J gene lost 1 base, with 8 bases spanning the gap. CDR3 bases: TGTGCCATCAGTGAGGTCCCCCTCCAAGAGACCCAGTACTTC. This codes for CAISEVPLQETQYF.

The chain links TRBV7-3 to TRBJ2-7; D is undetermined. V lost 3 bases and J 6 bases, leaving 12 bases between the germline ends. CDR1 SGHTA and CDR2 FQGTGA come from the germline V gene. This CDR3 contains 13 residues. Written as DNA, the CDR3 is TGTGCCAGCAGCTTCACACCTTCGGGCGAGCAGTACTTC. Translation gives CASSFTPSGEQYF.

The genes are TRBV29-1 and TRBJ2-7; a possible D gene is TRBD1 (5 bases). The CDR3 covers 12 residues. In germline, CDR1 is SQVTM, CDR2 ANQGSEA. V gave up 4 bases and J gave up 3 bases, with 10 bases separating them. CDR3 sequence reads: CSVVNRNYEQYF. In nucleotides, the CDR3 is TGCAGCGTTGTTAACAGGAACTACGAGCAGTACTTC.

The CDR3 DNA is TGTGCCAGTACGCCGGACGGGAACTCTGGAAACACCATATATTTT. Amino acid sequence: CASTPDGNSGNTIYF. The chain joins TRBV19 to TRBJ1-3; D unclear. The germline CDR1 and CDR2 sequences are LNHDA and SQIVND (reference sequence). Trimming pared 7 bases from V and 0 bases from J, leaving 13 bases between. The length of the CDR3 is 15 residues. Complete variable domain (other parts from reference TRBV19 and TRBJ1-3): DGGITQSPKYLFRKEGQNVTLSCEQNLNHDAMYWYRQDPGQGLRLIYYSQIVNDFQKGDIAEGYSVSREKKESFPLTVTSAQKNPTAFYLCASTPDGNSGNTIYFGEGSWLTVV.

The chain combines TRBV14 with TRBJ1-2; D not certain. CDR3 size: 15 residues. The V and J ends lost 1 base and 4 bases respectively, with 13 bases between them. The germline V gene has CDR1 SGHDN and CDR2 FVKESK. CDR3 loop: CASSQVNRESYGYTF. For the CDR3, the DNA is TGTGCCAGCAGCCAAGTAAATAGAGAGAGCTATGGCTACACCTTC.

This clone appeared a single time. The CDR3 sequence is CASSTGQGRGNTEAFF. CDR3 bases: TGTGCCAGCAGCACGGGACAGGGACGAGGAAACACTGAAGCTTTCTTT. The gene calls are TRBV5-4 and TRBJ1-1; the match to TRBD1 covers 9 bases. Germline CDR1 and CDR2: SGHNT and YYREEE (reference sequence). The V and J ends lost 4 bases and 2 bases, in that order; junction bases with no gene match: 9. The CDR3 covers 16 residues.

This clone showed up just once. The chain carries TRBV7-2 and TRBJ2-7; D is possibly TRBD1 (6 bases). The V gene lost 11 bases and the J gene lost 7 bases, with 21 bases spanning the gap. The CDR3 sequence is 13 residues long. Germline CDR1 is SGHTA and CDR2 is FQGNSA. DNA of the CDR3: TGTGCCGGAAGCCGGGACACGGCTGAGGAGCAGTACTTC. This translates into CAGSRDTAEEQYF.

The chain links TRBV6-5 to TRBJ2-7; weak D call: TRBD1 (5 bases). Germline-derived CDR1 and CDR2 are MNHEY and SVGAGI. This CDR3 comprises 13 residues. The ends were cut back, 5 bases at V and 3 bases at J, with 11 bases in the middle. The CDR3 sequence is CASSKDSGYEQYF. CDR3 sequence (DNA): TGTGCCAGCAGTAAAGACAGTGGCTACGAGCAGTACTTC.

The genes are TRBV9 and TRBJ2-2; D remains ambiguous. The germline V gene encodes CDR1 SGDLS and CDR2 YYNGEE. The CDR3 is made up of 13 amino acids. With 0 bases removed from V and 4 bases from J, the gap between germline ends came to 4 bases. Here the CDR3 reads CASSVGLTGELFF. CDR3 DNA: TGTGCCAGCAGCGTAGGTCTCACCGGGGAGCTGTTTTTT.

Only one count was recorded for this clone. The gene calls are TRBV5-5 and TRBJ2-7; 7 nucleotides agree with TRBD1. The CDR3 totals 13 residues. CDR1 SGHKS and CDR2 YYEKEE come from the germline V gene (reference sequence). The V segment lost 2 bases and the J segment 4 bases; nucleotides outside the gene matches: 3. CDR3 coding DNA: TGTGCCAGCAGCTTCCGGGACAGATACGAGCAGTACTTC. Amino acid sequence: CASSFRDRYEQYF.

This clone appeared once. V gene TRBV5-4 combines with J gene TRBJ1-3; 10 positions match TRBD1. Germline assignment: CDR1 SGHNT and CDR2 YYREEE (reference sequence). The length of the CDR3 is 15 residues. Trimming took 2 bases from V and 2 from J; bases not matched to a gene: 1. The CDR3 spells CASSLGQGAGNTIYF. CDR3 bases: TGTGCCAGCAGCTTAGGACAGGGGGCTGGAAACACCATATATTTT.

This clone was found a few times. V and J are TRBV2 and TRBJ1-5; D gene ambiguous. Trimming cost V 4 bases and J 3 bases, with 10 bases left between them. CDR1 SNHLY and CDR2 FYNNEI come from the germline V gene. This CDR3 is 14 amino acids long. The CDR3 loop reads CASSGEPFNQPQHF. The CDR3 DNA follows: TGTGCCAGCAGTGGCGAGCCCTTCAATCAGCCCCAGCATTTT.

This rearrangement joins TRBV2 to TRBJ2-5, with 10 bases that match TRBD2. V dropped 5 bases and J dropped 5; count of bases not matched to a gene: 8. The germline CDR1 and CDR2 sequences are SNHLY and FYNNEI. The CDR3 is 15 residues long. CDR3 residues: CASSTTAGGRETQYF. The CDR3 DNA sequence: TGTGCCAGCAGTACGACAGCGGGGGGGCGGGAGACCCAGTACTTC.

This clone was observed a few times. V usage is TRBV4-3 and J usage is TRBJ2-6; no clear D. This CDR3 comprises 16 residues. The germline V and J ends were trimmed by 4 bases and 0 bases, with 10 bases remaining between them. Looked up from germline, CDR1 is LGHNA and CDR2 is YSLEER. Written as DNA, the CDR3 is TGCGCCAGCAGCCGCCAACTTGACTCTGGGGCCAACGTCCTGACTTTC. As protein: CASSRQLDSGANVLTF.

CDR3 region: CASSTGTGRPQHF. The CDR3 DNA is TGTGCCAGCTCGACCGGGACAGGGAGGCCCCAGCATTTT. This chain connects TRBV25-1 to TRBJ1-5; 9 bases align to TRBD1. V was clipped by 8 bases and J by 9 bases; unmatched bases: 8. The CDR3 runs to 13 residues. Germline lookup yields CDR1 MGHDK and CDR2 SYGVNS.

The CDR3 is CASSRNQGLTNEKLFF. Written as DNA, the CDR3 is TGTGCCAGCAGCCGCAACCAGGGATTAACTAATGAAAAACTGTTTTTT. The chain is built from TRBV14 and TRBJ1-4; TRBD1 might be the D (5 bases). In germline, CDR1 is SGHDN, CDR2 FVKESK. The ends were cut back, 4 bases at V and 1 base at J, with 13 bases in the middle. The CDR3 contains 16 residues.

This clone has a handful of counts. The chain joins TRBV15 to TRBJ1-2, with D possibly TRBD1 on 5 matching bases. The V gene's germline CDR1 is LNHNV and CDR2 YYDKDF (reference sequence). The V and J ends lost 3 bases and 0 bases respectively, with 11 bases between them. The CDR3 runs 15 residues. The CDR3 loop reads CATSSSSGTNYGYTF. The CDR3 nucleotides are TGTGCCACCAGCAGCTCCTCAGGGACTAACTATGGCTACACCTTC.

Concerning this clone: Other nucleotide sequences from this sample produce the same CDR3. The chain recombines TRBV19 with TRBJ1-5, with 12 bases lining up with TRBD1. The junction had 16 bases not matched to a gene; V was cut back by 4 bases and J by 6 bases. The CDR3 spans 19 residues. CDR1 and CDR2 (germline): LNHDA, SQIVND (reference sequence). As DNA, the CDR3 is TGTGCCAGTAGTAGCCCGTCGGGACAGGGGGCTAAGAACCTTCAGCCCCAGCATTTT. Translating gives CASSSPSGQGAKNLQPQHF.